This entry describes one T cell receptor (beta chain). Germline V CDR1 and CDR2: KGHSH, LQKENI. There are 12 residues in the CDR3. V lost 2 bases and J 8 bases, leaving 9 bases between the germline ends. The source of the sample is a study of technical replicates of blood from several donors. TCRdb's table, derived via immunoSEQ multiplex PCR, lists solely in-frame clones and lacks some. The sample consists of about 79,000 clones, 94% of them appearing once. Sequencing was performed on T cells isolated from PBMCs. The receptor was derived from a human donor in good health. V gene TRBV18 combines with J gene TRBJ1-2; weak D call: TRBD1 (5 bases). CDR3 nucleotides: TGTGCCAGCTCACCATTAGGGGAAGGCTACACCTTC. Its translation: CASSPLGEGYTF. Supplemented by reference TRBV18 and TRBJ1-2, the full variable domain reads NAGVMQNPRHLVRRRGQEARLRCSPMKGHSHVYWYRQLPEEGLKFMVYLQKENIIDESGMPKERFSAEFPKEGPSILRIQQVVRGDSAAYFCASSPLGEGYTFGSGTRLTVV.